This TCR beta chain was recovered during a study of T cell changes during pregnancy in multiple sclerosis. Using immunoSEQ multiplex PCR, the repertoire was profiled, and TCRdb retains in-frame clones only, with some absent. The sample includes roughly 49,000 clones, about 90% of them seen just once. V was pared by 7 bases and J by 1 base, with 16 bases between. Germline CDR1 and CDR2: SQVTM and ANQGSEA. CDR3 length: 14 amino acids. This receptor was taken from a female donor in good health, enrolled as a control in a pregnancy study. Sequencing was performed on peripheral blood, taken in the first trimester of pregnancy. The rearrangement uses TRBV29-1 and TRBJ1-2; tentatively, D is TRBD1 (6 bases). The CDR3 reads CSASPRGDNYGYTF. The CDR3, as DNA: TGCAGCGCATCCCCCAGGGGAGATAACTATGGCTACACCTTC.